This entry concerns a single TCR beta chain. Its antigen is unknown. TCRdb re-called the 5' RACE reads and gives one entry per CDR3 protein, without DNA. The sample includes about 550,000 distinct CDR3 sequences. The sample comes from a study of T cells expressing NK-cell markers. Study in general: The eight sequenced donors comprised seven who were HCMV-seropositive and one who was seronegative.

Study conclusions and caveats: Similarly, these clonotypes led the CD3+CD56-NKG2C+ fraction as well in a handful of donors. Uncertainty persisted over the HCMV specificity of expanded NKG2C+ T cell clones.

The CDR3 is made up of 16 amino acids. CDR1 DFQATT and CDR2 SNEGSKA come from the germline V gene (reference sequence). The rearrangement uses TRBV20-1 and TRBJ2-3; the TRBD2 assignment by TCRdb is unverifiable without DNA. The receptor comes from a young man in good health. Sequencing input: blood T cells: a sorted CD56 or NKG2C T cell subset, CD4+ or CD8+ T cells, or bulk PBMC T cells (not recorded which). CDR3 region: CSARLAGGRGTDTQYF.